This TCR beta chain was found in a study of PD-1 blockade in mismatch repair-deficient tumors. About the research overall: All were previously treated, progressing patients with around eleven mismatch repair-deficient cancer types.

Mismatch repair deficiency was confirmed in all patients, by PCR or immunohistochemistry. TCRdb's copy holds only in-frame clones and misses some; the assay was immunoSEQ multiplex PCR. The profile shows about 84,000 clones, 81% of them singletons. Germline CDR1 reads LNHDA; CDR2 reads SQIVND (reference sequence). The CDR3 extends over 15 amino acids. Trimming removed 1 base at V and 1 base at J, with 10 bases between. Sequencing was performed on peripheral blood, taken 12 weeks after starting pembrolizumab. The chain joins TRBV19 to TRBJ1-1, with D possibly matching TRBD1 (6 bases). This clonotype was sampled from an adult with mismatch repair-deficient cancer. For the CDR3, the DNA is TGTGCCAGTAGTATAGCCGCCAGGGGGAACACTGAAGCTTTCTTT. Translation gives CASSIAARGNTEAFF.